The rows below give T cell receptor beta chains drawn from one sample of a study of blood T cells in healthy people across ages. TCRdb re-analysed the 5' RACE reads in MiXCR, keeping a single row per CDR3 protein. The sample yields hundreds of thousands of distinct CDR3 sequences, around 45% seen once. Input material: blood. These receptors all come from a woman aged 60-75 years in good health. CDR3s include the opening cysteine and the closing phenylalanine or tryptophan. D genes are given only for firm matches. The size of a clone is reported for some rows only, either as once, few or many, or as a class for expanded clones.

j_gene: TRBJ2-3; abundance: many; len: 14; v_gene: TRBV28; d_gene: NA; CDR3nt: TGTGCCAGCAGTTTTCGGGGCCCCACAGATACGCAGTATTTT; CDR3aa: CASSFRGPTDTQYF
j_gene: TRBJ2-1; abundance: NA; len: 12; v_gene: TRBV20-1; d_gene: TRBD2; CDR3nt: TGCAGTGCGAAGCGGGAGAGCAATGAGCAGTTCTTC; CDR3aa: CSAKRESNEQFF
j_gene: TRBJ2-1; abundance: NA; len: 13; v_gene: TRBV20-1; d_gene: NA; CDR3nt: TGCAGTGCTAGAGATCCGACTCCGAATGAGCAGTTCTTC; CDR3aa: CSARDPTPNEQFF
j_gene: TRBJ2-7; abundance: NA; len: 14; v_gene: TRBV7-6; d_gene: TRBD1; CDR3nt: TGTGCCAGCAGCCTAAACCGGGACAGTTACGAGCAGTACTTC; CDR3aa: CASSLNRDSYEQYF
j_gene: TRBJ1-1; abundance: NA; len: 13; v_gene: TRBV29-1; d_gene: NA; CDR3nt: TGCAGCGTTGGAGCACTGTTGAACACTGAAGCTTTCTTT; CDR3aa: CSVGALLNTEAFF
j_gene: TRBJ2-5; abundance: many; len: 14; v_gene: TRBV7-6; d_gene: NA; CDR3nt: TGTGCCAGCAAGAAAGAGGCAGCAAAGGGGACCCAGTACTTC; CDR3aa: CASKKEAAKGTQYF
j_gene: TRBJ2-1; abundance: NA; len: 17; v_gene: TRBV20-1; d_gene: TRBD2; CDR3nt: TGCAGTGCTAGCCAATTCCGGACTAGCGGGAGGAACAATGAGCAGTTCTTC; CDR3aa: CSASQFRTSGRNNEQFF
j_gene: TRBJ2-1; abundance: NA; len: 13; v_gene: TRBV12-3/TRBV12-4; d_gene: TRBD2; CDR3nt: TGTGCCAGCAGTTTACTAGCGGAGAATGAGCAGTTCTTC; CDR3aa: CASSLLAENEQFF
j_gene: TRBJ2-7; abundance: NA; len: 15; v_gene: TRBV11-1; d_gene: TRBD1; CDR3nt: TGTGCCAGCAGCGCCGACAGGGAAGCAGGGTACGAGCAGTACTTC; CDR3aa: CASSADREAGYEQYF
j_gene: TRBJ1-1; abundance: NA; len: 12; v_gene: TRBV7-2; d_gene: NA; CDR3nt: TGTGCCAGCAGCCCCCAGGGTTCCCGAGCTTTCTTT; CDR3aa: CASSPQGSRAFF
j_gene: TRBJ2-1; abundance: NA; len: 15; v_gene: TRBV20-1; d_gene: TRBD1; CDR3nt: TGCAGTGCTAGAGGGGACAGGGGGACGCTCAATGAGCAGTTCTTC; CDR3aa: CSARGDRGTLNEQFF
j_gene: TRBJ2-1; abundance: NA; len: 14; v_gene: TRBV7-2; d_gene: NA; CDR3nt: TGTGCCAGCAGCTTGGGGGCCCGTTCTCGGGAGCAGTTCTTC; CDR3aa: CASSLGARSREQFF
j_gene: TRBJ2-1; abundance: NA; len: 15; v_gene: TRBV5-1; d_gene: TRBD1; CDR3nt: TGCGCCAGCAGCGACGGGACAGGAGGGCACAATGAGCAGTTCTTC; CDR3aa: CASSDGTGGHNEQFF
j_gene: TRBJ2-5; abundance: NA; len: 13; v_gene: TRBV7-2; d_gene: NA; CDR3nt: TGTGCCAGCAGCTACCTACCGTTGGGGACCCAGTACTTC; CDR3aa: CASSYLPLGTQYF
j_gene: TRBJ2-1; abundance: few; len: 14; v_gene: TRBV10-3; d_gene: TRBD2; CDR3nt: TGTGCCTCCGCCGAAAGGACTAGCGGCAATGAGCAGTTCTTC; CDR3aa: CASAERTSGNEQFF
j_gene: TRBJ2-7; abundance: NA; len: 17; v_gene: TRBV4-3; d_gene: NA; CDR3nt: TGCGCCAGCAGCCGAGGACCGATACAGAGCTCCTACAATGAGCAGTACTTC; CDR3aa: CASSRGPIQSSYNEQYF
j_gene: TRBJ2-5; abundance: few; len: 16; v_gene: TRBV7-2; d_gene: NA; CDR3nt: TGTGCCAGCAGCTTAAGCCCCGGGACAACACAAGAGACCCAGTACTTC; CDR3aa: CASSLSPGTTQETQYF